The clone carrying this T cell receptor beta chain came up many times. Its specificity is unknown. Germline values: CDR1 SGHTA, CDR2 FQGNSA. The CDR3 covers 16 residues. Germline trimming cut 1 base from V and 8 bases from J; bases unmatched to any gene: 11. TCRdb ran MiXCR on the reads and lists one entry per CDR3 protein. Of 650,000 to 900,000 distinct CDR3 sequences listed, about 27% are singletons. This sample is part of a study of T cell repertoires in cytomegalovirus infection. Looking at the study overall: Peptides in the study included HLA-C-restricted and HLA-B-restricted CMV epitopes. Study results and caveats: The cumulative frequency of public TCR beta families identified carriers of CMV plus the relevant HLA.

The sequencing used cultured CD8+ T cells from PBMCs, collected from culture after CMV antigen stimulation. The V gene is TRBV7-2, the J gene TRBJ2-1; the match to TRBD2 covers 7 bases. The TCR comes from a human donor in good health (CMV status not recorded). Some clones in this sample may be carry-over from other donors' samples. In nucleotides, the CDR3 is TGTGCCAGCAGCTTAGATCGCTACCCTCTAGCGGATGAGCAGTTCTTC. Encoded protein: CASSLDRYPLADEQFF.